This T cell receptor (beta chain) was sequenced during a study of neurological immune-mediated disorders. This clonotype has just a few counts. Synthesis of cDNA was carried out by template-switch 5'RACE. The reaction used 10-nucleotide random UMIs. TCRdb fed the 5' RACE reads into MiXCR, producing one record per CDR3 protein. This table holds tens of thousands of distinct CDR3 sequences, nearly 6.5% found once. The CDR3 has 14 amino acids. The V gene lost 8 bases and the J gene lost 0 bases, with 11 bases spanning the gap. Germline CDR1 is LNHDA and CDR2 is SQIVND (reference sequence). A blood bank in Maryland, USA, provided the volunteers who served as healthy controls. Sorted libraries were derived from about 1 million CD4+ or CD8+ T cells.

The sample taken for sequencing was CD4+ T cells from blood. The sequence derives from a woman in her thirties or forties in good health. The V call is TRBV19, the J call TRBJ1-5; D is uncertain. Written as DNA, the CDR3 is TGTGCCAGTCGCACCGTATATAGCAATCAGCCCCAGCATTTT. As protein: CASRTVYSNQPQHF.